The text below deals with one TCR beta chain. This specimen comes from a study of blood T cell repertoires in COVID-19. Study summary: Collection of acute and convalescent COVID-19 samples took place in the United States, Italy and Spain. Sources were T cells, B-cell-depleted T cells, or PBMCs; the material itself was cDNA or gDNA.

Trimming left V 7 bases short and J 0 bases short, with 12 bases between. CDR1 SNHLY and CDR2 FYNNEI come from the germline V gene. The CDR3 is made up of 15 amino acids. Original analysis: It was from reference gene primer amplification that nucleated cell counts were estimated. Produced via immunoSEQ multiplex PCR; TCRdb's table is partial and in-frame only. The V and J calls and clone size were taken over from that table, and D and trimming were inferred from the DNA. This table holds hundreds of thousands of clones, roughly 89% found once. This clonotype was obtained from a woman under 40 with active or convalescent COVID-19. Material for sequencing was peripheral blood. The V call is TRBV2, the J call TRBJ1-4; maybe TRBD1 (6 bases). CDR3 sequence: CASKPRTATNEKLFF. DNA for the CDR3: TGTGCCAGCAAACCCCGGACAGCAACTAATGAAAAACTGTTTTTT.